Given below is one T cell receptor (beta chain) in context. Antigen unknown. As healthy controls, volunteers from a blood bank in Maryland, USA, were used. CDR1 is MNHNY, CDR2 SVGAGI, per germline (reference sequence). V shed 0 bases and J shed 3 bases, with 11 bases lying between them. This CDR3 is 15 amino acids long. The sample comes from a study of neurological immune-mediated disorders. TCRdb re-called the 5' RACE reads with MiXCR, one entry per CDR3 protein. The sample shows about 30,000 distinct CDR3 sequences, around 15% of them seen only once. The study's findings and limits: The most TCR clonal expansion was seen in HTLV-1-associated myelopathy, and the least was seen in multiple sclerosis, which fell below healthy controls. None of the CDR3 amino acid sequences in expanded clones turned up in more than one subject, which points to private repertoires in all groups.

The sequence came from a man in his sixties or seventies in good health. The chain recombines TRBV6-6 with TRBJ2-5; no definite D call. Sequenced material: PBMCs. The CDR3 DNA sequence: TGTGCCAGCAGTTACTCGCTAGGGCCTGAAGAGACCCAGTACTTC. It is translated as CASSYSLGPEETQYF.